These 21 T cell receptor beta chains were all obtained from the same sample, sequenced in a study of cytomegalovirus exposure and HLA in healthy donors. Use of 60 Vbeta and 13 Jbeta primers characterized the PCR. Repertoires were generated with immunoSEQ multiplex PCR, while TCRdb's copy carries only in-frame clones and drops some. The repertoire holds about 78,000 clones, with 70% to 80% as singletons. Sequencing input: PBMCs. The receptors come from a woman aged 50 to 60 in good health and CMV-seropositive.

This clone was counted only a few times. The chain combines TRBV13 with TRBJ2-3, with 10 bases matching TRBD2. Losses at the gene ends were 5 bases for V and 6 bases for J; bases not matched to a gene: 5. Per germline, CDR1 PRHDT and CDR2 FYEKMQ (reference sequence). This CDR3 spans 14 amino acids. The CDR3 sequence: CASSPGLAVDTQYF. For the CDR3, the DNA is TGTGCCAGCAGCCCAGGACTAGCGGTGGATACGCAGTATTTT.

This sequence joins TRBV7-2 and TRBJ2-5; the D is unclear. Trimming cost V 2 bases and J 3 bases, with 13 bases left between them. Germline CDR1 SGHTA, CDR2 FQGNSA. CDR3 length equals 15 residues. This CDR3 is CASSLTPWSEETQYF. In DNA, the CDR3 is TGTGCCAGCAGCTTAACCCCGTGGTCAGAAGAGACCCAGTACTTC.

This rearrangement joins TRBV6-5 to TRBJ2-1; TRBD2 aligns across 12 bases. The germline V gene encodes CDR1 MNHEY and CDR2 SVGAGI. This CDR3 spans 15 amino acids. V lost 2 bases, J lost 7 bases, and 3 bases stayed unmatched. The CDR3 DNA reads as TGTGCCAGCAGTTACGAGCTAGCGGGAGGGAATGAGCAGTTCTTC. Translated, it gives CASSYELAGGNEQFF.

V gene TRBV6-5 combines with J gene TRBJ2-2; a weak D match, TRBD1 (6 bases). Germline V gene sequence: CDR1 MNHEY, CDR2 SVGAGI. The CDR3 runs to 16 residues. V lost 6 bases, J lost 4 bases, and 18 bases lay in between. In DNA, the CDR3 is TGTGCCAGCAGATACCACAGGGCAGGTGGCACCGGGGAGCTGTTTTTT. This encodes CASRYHRAGGTGELFF.

This CDR3 is CASSFRGQASREQFF. For the CDR3, the DNA is TGTGCCAGCAGCTTCCGGGGACAGGCTTCCCGGGAGCAGTTCTTC. The chain links TRBV11-2 to TRBJ2-1; 8 nucleotides agree with TRBD1. This CDR3 region has 15 residues. CDR1 is SGHAT and CDR2 is FQNNGV in the germline V gene. The trim removed 3 bases at V and 10 bases at J, leaving 11 bases unmatched. The variable domain in full, completed from reference TRBV11-2 and TRBJ2-1, reads EAGVAQSPRYKIIEKRQSVAFWCNPISGHATLYWYQQILGQGPKLLIQFQNNGVVDDSQLPKDRFSAERLKGVDSTLKIQPAKLEDSAVYLCASSFRGQASREQFFGPGTRLTVL.

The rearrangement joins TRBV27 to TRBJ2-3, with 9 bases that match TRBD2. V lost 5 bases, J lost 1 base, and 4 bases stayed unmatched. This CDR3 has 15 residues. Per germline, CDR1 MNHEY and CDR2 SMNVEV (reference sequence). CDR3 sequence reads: CASSRLAVGTDTQYF. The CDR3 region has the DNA TGTGCCAGCAGTCGACTAGCGGTGGGCACAGATACGCAGTATTTT.

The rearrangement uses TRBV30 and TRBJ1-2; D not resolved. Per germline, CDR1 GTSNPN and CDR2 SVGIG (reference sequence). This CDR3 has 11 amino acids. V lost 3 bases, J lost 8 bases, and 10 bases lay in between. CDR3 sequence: CAWRSDSGYTF. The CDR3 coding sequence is TGTGCCTGGAGGTCCGACTCAGGCTACACCTTC. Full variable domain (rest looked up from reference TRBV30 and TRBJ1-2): SQTIHQWPATLVQPVGSPLSLECTVEGTSNPNLYWYRQAAGRGLQLLFYSVGIGQISSEVPQNLSASRPQDRQFILSSKKLLLSDSGFYLCAWRSDSGYTFGSGTRLTVV.

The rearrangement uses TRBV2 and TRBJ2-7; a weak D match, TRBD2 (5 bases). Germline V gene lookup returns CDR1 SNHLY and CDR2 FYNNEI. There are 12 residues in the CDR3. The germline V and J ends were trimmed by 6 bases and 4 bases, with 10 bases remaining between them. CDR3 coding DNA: TGTGCCAGCAGCGAGGGAGATTACGAGCAGTACGTC. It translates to CASSEGDYEQYV.

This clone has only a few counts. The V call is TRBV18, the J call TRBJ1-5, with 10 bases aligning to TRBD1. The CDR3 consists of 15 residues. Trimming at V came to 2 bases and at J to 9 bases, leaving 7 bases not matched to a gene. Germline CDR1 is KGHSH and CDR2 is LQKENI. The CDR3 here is CASSPDGTGARPQHF. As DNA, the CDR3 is TGTGCCAGCTCACCAGACGGGACAGGGGCGCGGCCCCAGCATTTT.

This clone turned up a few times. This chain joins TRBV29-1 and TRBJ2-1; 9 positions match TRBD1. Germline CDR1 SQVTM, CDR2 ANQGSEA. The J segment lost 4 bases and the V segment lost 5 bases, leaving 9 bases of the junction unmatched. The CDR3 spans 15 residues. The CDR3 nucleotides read TGCAGCGTTCGGAGACAGGGGGGACCTTACAATGAGCAGTTCTTC. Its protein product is CSVRRQGGPYNEQFF.

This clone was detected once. The CDR3 protein is CASSEVQYNEQFF. Written as DNA, the CDR3 is TGTGCCAGCAGTGAAGTGCAGTACAATGAGCAGTTCTTC. V is TRBV2 and J is TRBJ2-1; D is uncertain. Germline CDR1 SNHLY, CDR2 FYNNEI. Trimming took 1 base from V and 4 from J, leaving 5 bases between them. The CDR3 runs to 13 residues.

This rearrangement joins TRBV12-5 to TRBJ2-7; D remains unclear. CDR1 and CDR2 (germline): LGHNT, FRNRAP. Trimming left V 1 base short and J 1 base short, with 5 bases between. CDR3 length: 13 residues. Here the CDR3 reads CASGLDRSYEQYV. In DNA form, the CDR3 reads TGTGCTAGTGGTTTGGACAGATCCTACGAGCAGTACGTC.

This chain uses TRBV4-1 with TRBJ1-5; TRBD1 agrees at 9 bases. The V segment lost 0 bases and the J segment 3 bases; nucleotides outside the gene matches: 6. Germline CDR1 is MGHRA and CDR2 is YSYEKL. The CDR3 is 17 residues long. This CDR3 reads CASSQDPGTGPNQPQHF. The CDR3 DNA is TGCGCCAGCAGCCAAGATCCCGGGACAGGGCCCAATCAGCCCCAGCATTTT.

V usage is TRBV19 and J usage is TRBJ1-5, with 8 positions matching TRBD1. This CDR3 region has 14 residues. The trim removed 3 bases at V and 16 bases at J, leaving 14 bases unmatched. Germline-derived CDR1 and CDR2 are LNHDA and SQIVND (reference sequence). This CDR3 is CASSIGGQVNQPHF. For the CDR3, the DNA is TGTGCCAGTAGTATTGGGGGACAGGTCAATCAGCCCCATTTT.

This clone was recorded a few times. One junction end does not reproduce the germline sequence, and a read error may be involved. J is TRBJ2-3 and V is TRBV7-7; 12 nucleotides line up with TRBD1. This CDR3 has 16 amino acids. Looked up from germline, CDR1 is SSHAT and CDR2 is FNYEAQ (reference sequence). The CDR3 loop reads CASSLGDRGHTDTQYF. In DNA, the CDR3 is TGTGCTAGCAGCTTAGGGGACAGGGGGCACACAGATACGCAGTATTTT.

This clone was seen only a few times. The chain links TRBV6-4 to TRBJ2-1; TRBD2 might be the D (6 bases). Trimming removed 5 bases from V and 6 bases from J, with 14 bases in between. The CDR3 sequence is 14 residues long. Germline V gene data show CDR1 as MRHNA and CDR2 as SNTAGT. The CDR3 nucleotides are TGTGCCAGCAGTCGACAATCTAGCGTCAATGAGCAGTTCTTC. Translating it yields CASSRQSSVNEQFF.

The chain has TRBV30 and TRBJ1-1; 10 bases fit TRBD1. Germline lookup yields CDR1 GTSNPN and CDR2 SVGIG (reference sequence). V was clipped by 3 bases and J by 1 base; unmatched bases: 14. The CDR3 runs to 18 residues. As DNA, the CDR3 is TGTGCCTGGAGACCTGACAGGGGGCGAAAGGGTGGGAACACTGAAGCTTTCTTT. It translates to CAWRPDRGRKGGNTEAFF.

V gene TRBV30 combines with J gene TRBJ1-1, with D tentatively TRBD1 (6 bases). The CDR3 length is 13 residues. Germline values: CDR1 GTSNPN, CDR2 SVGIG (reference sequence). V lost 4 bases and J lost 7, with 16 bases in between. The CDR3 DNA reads TGTGCCTGGATGAGGACAGCGATCCTTGAAGCTTTCTTT. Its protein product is CAWMRTAILEAFF.

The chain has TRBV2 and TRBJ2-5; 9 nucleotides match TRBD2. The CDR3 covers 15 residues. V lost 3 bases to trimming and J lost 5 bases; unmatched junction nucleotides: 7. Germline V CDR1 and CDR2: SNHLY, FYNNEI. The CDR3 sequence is CASSEREGLGETQYF. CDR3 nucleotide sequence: TGTGCCAGCAGTGAGCGGGAGGGACTAGGGGAGACCCAGTACTTC.

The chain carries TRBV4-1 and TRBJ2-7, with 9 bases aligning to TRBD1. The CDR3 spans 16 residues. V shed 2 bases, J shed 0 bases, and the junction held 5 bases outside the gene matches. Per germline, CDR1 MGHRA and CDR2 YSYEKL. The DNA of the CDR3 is TGCGCCAGCAGCCAAATCCCGGGACAGGGCTCCTACGAGCAGTACTTC. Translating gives CASSQIPGQGSYEQYF.

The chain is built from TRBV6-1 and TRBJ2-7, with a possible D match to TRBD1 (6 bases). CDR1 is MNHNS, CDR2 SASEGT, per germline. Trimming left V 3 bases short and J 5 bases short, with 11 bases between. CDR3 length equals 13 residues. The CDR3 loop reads CASSDPQGNEQYF. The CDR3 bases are TGTGCCAGCAGTGACCCCCAGGGGAACGAGCAGTACTTC.